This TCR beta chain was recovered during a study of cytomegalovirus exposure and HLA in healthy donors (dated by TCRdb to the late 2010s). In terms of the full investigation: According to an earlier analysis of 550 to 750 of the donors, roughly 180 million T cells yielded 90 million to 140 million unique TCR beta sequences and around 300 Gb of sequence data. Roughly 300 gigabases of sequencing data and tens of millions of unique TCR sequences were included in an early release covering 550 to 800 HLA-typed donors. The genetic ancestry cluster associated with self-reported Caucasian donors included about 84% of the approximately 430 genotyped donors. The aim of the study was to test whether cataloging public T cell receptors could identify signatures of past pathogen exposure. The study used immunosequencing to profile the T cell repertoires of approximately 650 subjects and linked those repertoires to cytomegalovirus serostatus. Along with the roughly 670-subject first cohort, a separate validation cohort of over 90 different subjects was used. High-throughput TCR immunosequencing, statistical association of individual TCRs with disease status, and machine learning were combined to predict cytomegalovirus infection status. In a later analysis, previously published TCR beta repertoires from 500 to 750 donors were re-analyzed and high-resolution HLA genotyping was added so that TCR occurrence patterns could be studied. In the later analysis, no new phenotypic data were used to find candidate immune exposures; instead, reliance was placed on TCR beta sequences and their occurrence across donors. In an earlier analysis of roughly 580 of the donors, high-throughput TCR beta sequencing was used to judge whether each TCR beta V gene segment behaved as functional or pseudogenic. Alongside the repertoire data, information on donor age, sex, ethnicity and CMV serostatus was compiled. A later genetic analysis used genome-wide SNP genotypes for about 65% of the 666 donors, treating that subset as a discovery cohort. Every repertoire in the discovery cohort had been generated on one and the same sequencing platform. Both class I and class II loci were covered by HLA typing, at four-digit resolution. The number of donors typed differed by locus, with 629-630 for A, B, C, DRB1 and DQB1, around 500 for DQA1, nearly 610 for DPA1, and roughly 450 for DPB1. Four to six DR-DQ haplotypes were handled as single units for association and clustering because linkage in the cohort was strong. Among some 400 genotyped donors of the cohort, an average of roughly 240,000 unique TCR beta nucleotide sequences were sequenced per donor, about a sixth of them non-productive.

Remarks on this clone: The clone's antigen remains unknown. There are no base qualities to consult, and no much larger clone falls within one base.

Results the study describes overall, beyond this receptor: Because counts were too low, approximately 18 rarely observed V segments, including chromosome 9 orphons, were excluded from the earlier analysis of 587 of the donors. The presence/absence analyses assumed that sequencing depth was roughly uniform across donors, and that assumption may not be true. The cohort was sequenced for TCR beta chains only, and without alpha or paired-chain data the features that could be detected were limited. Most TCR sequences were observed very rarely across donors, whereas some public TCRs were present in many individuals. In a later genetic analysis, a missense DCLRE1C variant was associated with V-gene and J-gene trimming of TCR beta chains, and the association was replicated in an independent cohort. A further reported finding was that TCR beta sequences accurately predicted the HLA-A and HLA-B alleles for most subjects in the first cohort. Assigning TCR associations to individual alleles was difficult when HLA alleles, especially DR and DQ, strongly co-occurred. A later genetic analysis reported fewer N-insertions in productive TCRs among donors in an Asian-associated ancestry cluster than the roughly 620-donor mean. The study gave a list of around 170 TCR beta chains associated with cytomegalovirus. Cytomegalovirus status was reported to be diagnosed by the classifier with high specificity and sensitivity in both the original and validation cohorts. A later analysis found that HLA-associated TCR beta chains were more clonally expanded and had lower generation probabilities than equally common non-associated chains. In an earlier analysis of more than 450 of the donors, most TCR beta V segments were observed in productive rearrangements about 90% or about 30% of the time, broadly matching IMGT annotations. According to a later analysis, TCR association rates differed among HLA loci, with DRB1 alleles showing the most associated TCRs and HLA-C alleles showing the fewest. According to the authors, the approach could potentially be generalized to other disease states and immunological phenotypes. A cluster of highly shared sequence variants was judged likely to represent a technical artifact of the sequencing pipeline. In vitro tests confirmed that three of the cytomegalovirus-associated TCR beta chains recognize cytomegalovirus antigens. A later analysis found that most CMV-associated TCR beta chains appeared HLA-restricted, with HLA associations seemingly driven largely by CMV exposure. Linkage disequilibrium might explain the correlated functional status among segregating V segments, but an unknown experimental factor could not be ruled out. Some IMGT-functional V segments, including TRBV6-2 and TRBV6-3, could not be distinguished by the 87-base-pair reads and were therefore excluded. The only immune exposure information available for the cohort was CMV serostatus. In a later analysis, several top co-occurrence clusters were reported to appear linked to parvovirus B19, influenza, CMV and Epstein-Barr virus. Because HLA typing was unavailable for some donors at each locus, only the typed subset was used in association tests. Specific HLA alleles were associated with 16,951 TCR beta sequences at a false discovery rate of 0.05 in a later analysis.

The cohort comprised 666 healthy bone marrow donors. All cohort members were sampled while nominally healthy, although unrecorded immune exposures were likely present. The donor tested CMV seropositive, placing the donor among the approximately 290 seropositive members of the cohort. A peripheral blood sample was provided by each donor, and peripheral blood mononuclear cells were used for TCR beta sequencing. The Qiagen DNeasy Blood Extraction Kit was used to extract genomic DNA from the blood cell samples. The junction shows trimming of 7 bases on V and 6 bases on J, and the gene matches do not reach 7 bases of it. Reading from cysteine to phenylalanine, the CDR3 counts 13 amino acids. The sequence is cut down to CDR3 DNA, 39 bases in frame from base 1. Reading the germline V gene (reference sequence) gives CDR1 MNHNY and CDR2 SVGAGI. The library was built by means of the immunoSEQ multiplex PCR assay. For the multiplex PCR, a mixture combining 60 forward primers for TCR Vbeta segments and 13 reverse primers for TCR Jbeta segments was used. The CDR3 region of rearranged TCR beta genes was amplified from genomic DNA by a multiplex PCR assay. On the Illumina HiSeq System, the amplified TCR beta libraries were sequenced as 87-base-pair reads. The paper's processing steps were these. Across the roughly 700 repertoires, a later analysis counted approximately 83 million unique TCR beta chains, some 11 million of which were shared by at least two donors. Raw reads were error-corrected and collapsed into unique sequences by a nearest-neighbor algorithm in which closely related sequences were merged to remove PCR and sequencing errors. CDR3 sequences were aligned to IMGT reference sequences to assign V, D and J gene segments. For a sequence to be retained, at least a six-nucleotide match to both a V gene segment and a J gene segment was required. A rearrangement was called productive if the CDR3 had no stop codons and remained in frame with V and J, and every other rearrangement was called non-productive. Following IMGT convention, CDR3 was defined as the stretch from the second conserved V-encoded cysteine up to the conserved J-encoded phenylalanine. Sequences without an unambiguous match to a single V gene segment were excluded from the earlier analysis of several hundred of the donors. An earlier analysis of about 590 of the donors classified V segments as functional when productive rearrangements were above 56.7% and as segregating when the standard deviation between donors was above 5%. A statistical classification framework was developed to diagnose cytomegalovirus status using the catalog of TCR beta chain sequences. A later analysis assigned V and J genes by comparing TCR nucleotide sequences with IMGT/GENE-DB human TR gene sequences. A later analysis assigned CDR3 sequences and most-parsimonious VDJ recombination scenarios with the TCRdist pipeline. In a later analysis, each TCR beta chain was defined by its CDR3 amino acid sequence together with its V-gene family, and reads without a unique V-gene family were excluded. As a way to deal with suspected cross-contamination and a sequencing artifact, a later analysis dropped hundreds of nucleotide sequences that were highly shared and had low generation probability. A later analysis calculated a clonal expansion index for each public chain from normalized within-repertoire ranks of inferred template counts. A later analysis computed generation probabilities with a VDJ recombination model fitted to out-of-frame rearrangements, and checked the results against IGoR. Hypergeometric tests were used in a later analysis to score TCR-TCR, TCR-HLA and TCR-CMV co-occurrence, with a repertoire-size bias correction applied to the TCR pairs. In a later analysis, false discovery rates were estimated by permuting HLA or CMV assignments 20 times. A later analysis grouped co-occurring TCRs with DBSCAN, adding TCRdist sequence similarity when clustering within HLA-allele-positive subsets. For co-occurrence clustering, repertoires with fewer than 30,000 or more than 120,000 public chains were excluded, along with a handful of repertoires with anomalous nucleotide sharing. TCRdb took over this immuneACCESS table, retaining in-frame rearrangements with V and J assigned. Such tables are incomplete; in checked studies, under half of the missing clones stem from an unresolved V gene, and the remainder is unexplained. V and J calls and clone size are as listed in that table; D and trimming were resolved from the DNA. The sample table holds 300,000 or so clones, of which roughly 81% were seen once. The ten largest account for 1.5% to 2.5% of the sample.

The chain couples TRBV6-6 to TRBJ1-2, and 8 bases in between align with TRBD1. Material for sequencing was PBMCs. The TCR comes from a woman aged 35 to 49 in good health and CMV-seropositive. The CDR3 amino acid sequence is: CASTDRGGDGYTF. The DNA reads TGTGCCAGCACCGACAGGGGCGGAGATGGCTACACCTTC.